Listed here are 6 T cell receptor beta chains from one sample, sequenced in a study of Tregs in tolerant kidney transplant recipients. TCRdb's table, derived via immunoSEQ multiplex PCR, lists solely in-frame clones and lacks some. Of roughly 66,000 clones listed, roughly 92% are singletons. This material consisted of CD8+ T cells from blood, taken before the transplant. These receptors all stem from a human donor who received a combined kidney and bone marrow transplant.

This sequence joins TRBV9 and TRBJ1-2; D remains ambiguous. Trimming removed 0 bases from V and 1 base from J, with 4 bases in between. Germline CDR1 is SGDLS and CDR2 is YYNGEE. The length of the CDR3 is 13 residues. The CDR3 sequence is CASSVELNYGYTF. CDR3 DNA sequence: TGTGCCAGCAGCGTAGAGCTTAACTATGGCTACACCTTC.

The V gene is TRBV4-3, the J gene TRBJ2-5, with 13 bases aligning to TRBD2. Unmatched junction bases numbered 2, after V lost 0 bases and J lost 4 bases. The CDR3 has 16 amino acids. The germline gives CDR1 LGHNA, CDR2 YSLEER. The CDR3 DNA sequence: TGCGCCAGCAGCCAAGAACTAGCGGGAGGGCTAGAGACCCAGTACTTC. Its protein product is CASSQELAGGLETQYF.

This clone has just one count. The chain has TRBV13 and TRBJ2-3; 11 bases agree with TRBD2. The CDR3 length is 15 residues. V was clipped by 4 bases and J by 4 bases; unmatched bases: 4. The V gene's germline CDR1 is PRHDT and CDR2 FYEKMQ (reference sequence). The CDR3 bases are TGTGCCAGCAGCTCGACTAGCGGGGTTTCAGATACGCAGTATTTT. Protein sequence: CASSSTSGVSDTQYF.

This chain links TRBV6-1 with TRBJ2-6; 9 positions agree with TRBD1. This CDR3 has 15 amino acids. V shed 7 bases, J shed 2 bases, and the junction held 3 bases outside the gene matches. The germline V gene encodes CDR1 MNHNS and CDR2 SASEGT. The DNA of the CDR3 is TGTGCCAGCAATAGGGACAGGGCTGGGGCCAACGTCCTGACTTTC. Translated, it gives CASNRDRAGANVLTF.

This rearrangement joins TRBV7-9 to TRBJ2-7, with D possibly TRBD1 on 5 matching bases. CDR1 is SEHNR, CDR2 FQNEAQ, per germline (reference sequence). The ends were cut back, 0 bases at V and 3 bases at J, with 12 bases in the middle. This CDR3 region has 15 residues. The CDR3 nucleotides read TGTGCCAGCAGCTTAGCGCACGGACATCTCTACGAGCAGTACTTC. It yields the protein CASSLAHGHLYEQYF.

The rearrangement uses TRBV6-1 and TRBJ1-5; D perhaps matches TRBD1 (6 bases). This CDR3 comprises 17 residues. Trimming took off 2 bases at V and 2 bases at J, with 16 bases between the two ends. Germline assignment: CDR1 MNHNS and CDR2 SASEGT. The CDR3 is CASSEWLRGGGNQPQHF. CDR3 coding DNA: TGTGCCAGCAGTGAATGGCTTAGGGGGGGTGGCAATCAGCCCCAGCATTTT.